A selection of T cell receptor beta chains follows, all from one sample in a study of metastatic and nonmetastatic thyroid tumors. TCRdb used MiXCR to call clones anew from the PCR reads. The profile shows more than 40,000 clones, around 15% of them singletons. Sequencing input: blood. These receptors were collected from a female donor with papillary thyroid cancer or a benign thyroid nodule (not recorded which). Some clones in this sample may be carry-over from other donors' samples. The CDR3 runs from the conserved cysteine through the conserved F or W. D genes are given only for firm matches. Not all rows give a size; the values are once, few, many and, for expanded clones, a class.

V	D	size	J	DNA	CDR3
TRBV27	NA	many	TRBJ2-1	TGTGCCAGCAGGGTGGGGGGCCTTAATGAGCAGTTCTTC	CASRVGGLNEQFF
TRBV20-1	NA	many	TRBJ1-1	TGCAGTGCCATTACCGACAGGCCCGGGGGGACTGAAGCTTTCTTT	CSAITDRPGGTEAFF
TRBV9	TRBD1	NA	TRBJ2-1	TGTGCCAGCAGCGGGGACAGGGACCTAAACAATGAGCAGTTCTTC	CASSGDRDLNNEQFF
TRBV2	TRBD2	many	TRBJ2-1	TGTGCCAGCAGTGAAGTGACTAGCACTAACAATAATGAGCAGTTCTTC	CASSEVTSTNNNEQFF
TRBV3-1	TRBD1	few	TRBJ1-1	TGTGCCAGCAGCCACCTTACAGGGGACACTGAAGCTTTCTTT	CASSHLTGDTEAFF
TRBV28	NA	NA	TRBJ2-7	TGTGCCAGCGGTTTCGGAACGTCGGCCTACGAGCAGTACTTC	CASGFGTSAYEQYF
TRBV25-1	NA	NA	TRBJ1-2	TGTGCCAGCAGTGAAGGGGGGGCAGGGGACAAATATGGCTACACCTTC	CASSEGGAGDKYGYTF
TRBV7-3	NA	few	TRBJ2-2	TGTGCCAGCAGCTTAAATCCTGCCACCGGGGAGCTGTTTTTT	CASSLNPATGELFF
TRBV6-1	NA	NA	TRBJ2-7	TGTGCCAGCAGGGAACACAGTGGCTACGAGCAGTACTTC	CASREHSGYEQYF
TRBV28	NA	many	TRBJ1-5	TGTGCCAGCAGTTATCAAAGGGATACCCAGCCCCAGCATTTT	CASSYQRDTQPQHF
TRBV15	NA	NA	TRBJ2-1	TGTGCCACCAGCAGAGGGGCGGTATCCTACGATCAGTTCTTC	CATSRGAVSYDQFF
TRBV4-1	TRBD2	many	TRBJ2-1	TGCGCCAGCAGCCGGCTAGCGGGAGGAATGGGTGACAATGAGCAGTTCTTC	CASSRLAGGMGDNEQFF
TRBV5-1	NA	many	TRBJ2-7	TGCGCCAGCAGCCCCGGGACTCGGGAGCAGTACTTC	CASSPGTREQYF
TRBV7-9	NA	many	TRBJ1-1	TGTGCCAGCAGCTTAATCGGGGAAGCCACTGAAGCTTTCTTT	CASSLIGEATEAFF
TRBV19	NA	many	TRBJ2-7	TGTGCCAGTAGTATTGAGCCGGGGAGCGGCTACGGGCAGTACTTC	CASSIEPGSGYGQYF
TRBV20-1	NA	many	TRBJ1-3	TGCAGTGCAAAAGGAGGAAACACCATATATTTT	CSAKGGNTIYF
TRBV19	NA	few	TRBJ1-2	TGTGCCAGTAGGATGGTAGAACGGACCCCCAGCCAGAGCTATGGCTACACCTTC	CASRMVERTPSQSYGYTF
TRBV20-1	NA	NA	TRBJ2-7	TGCAGTGCTAGAGTTGGGACTTTCCCCGAGCAGTACTTC	CSARVGTFPEQYF
TRBV28	NA	few	TRBJ2-3	TGTGCCAGCAGTTCGGGACTGGGTCGAGGAGATACGCAGTATTTT	CASSSGLGRGDTQYF
TRBV6-1	TRBD1	many	TRBJ1-3	TGTGCCAGCAGTCCCGGGACAGGGCCCAGAAACACCATATATTTT	CASSPGTGPRNTIYF
TRBV6-1	TRBD1	few	TRBJ1-2	TGTGCCAGCAGAGGACAGGGCTCATTCTATGGCTACACCTTC	CASRGQGSFYGYTF
TRBV6-6	NA	few	TRBJ1-2	TGTGCCAGCAGTTACGAGGGGGGGGGCCTCTATGGCTACACCTTC	CASSYEGGGLYGYTF
TRBV6-1	NA	few	TRBJ1-2	TGTGCCAGCAGTACCTCAGGGATGGTCGGGAAGGGCTACACCTTC	CASSTSGMVGKGYTF
TRBV28	NA	many	TRBJ2-5	TGTGCCAGCAGTTTTAGTCTCACGCGGGAGACCCAGTACTTC	CASSFSLTRETQYF
TRBV6-1	NA	NA	TRBJ2-7	TGTGCCAGCAGTGAAATCGCAGGGCGGTACGAGCAGTACTTC	CASSEIAGRYEQYF
TRBV11-3	NA	NA	TRBJ2-2	TGTGCCAGCAGCTTAGGACCGAACACCGGGGAGCTGTTTTTT	CASSLGPNTGELFF
TRBV3-1	TRBD1	many	TRBJ2-7	TGTGCCAGCAGCCAACGCTGGACAGGGGGAACCTACGAGCAGTACTTC	CASSQRWTGGTYEQYF
TRBV12-3/TRBV12-4	TRBD1	many	TRBJ1-5	TGTGCCAGCAGTATAACAGGGGACGGCCAGCCCCAGCATTTT	CASSITGDGQPQHF
TRBV5-1	TRBD1	many	TRBJ2-2	TGCGCCAGCAGCTGGACAGGGGTGGGAATGGCCGGGGAGCTGTTTTTT	CASSWTGVGMAGELFF
TRBV7-2	TRBD1	NA	TRBJ1-2	TGTGCCAGCAGCTTAGCACAGGGGTTTAACTATGGCTACACCTTC	CASSLAQGFNYGYTF
TRBV5-1	TRBD2	NA	TRBJ2-2	TGCGCCAGCAGCACCTGGGACTATGGCACCGGGGAGCTGTTTTTT	CASSTWDYGTGELFF
TRBV20-1	TRBD1	NA	TRBJ2-7	TGCAGTGCCGATGGGACAGGGGCCCTCTACGAGCAGTACTTC	CSADGTGALYEQYF
TRBV18	TRBD1	NA	TRBJ1-3	TGTGCCAGCTACCAACAGGGGCTCGGCTCTGGAAACACCATATATTTT	CASYQQGLGSGNTIYF
TRBV12-3/TRBV12-4	TRBD1	medium-sized	TRBJ2-7	TGTGCCAGCAGTCCTGGACAGGGGGCCTCCTACGAGCAGTACTTC	CASSPGQGASYEQYF
TRBV12-3/TRBV12-4	NA	many	TRBJ1-3	TGTGCCAGCAGTCCACGGGTGGGCGGGAACACCATATATTTT	CASSPRVGGNTIYF
TRBV6-2/TRBV6-3	TRBD1	few	TRBJ1-2	TGTGCCAGCAGAAGGGACAGTGTTGCGGGCTACACCTTC	CASRRDSVAGYTF
TRBV19	NA	few	TRBJ1-2	TGTGCCAGTAGTGGGGGACCCATCTATGACTACACCTTC	CASSGGPIYDYTF
TRBV7-9	NA	few	TRBJ1-2	TGTGCCAGCAGCATCTTTCAACAGGGCGGCTATGGCTACACCTTC	CASSIFQQGGYGYTF
TRBV11-2	NA	NA	TRBJ2-7	TGTGCCAGCAGCTTAGTGGGGCGAATGCTTAGCTACGAGCAGTACTTC	CASSLVGRMLSYEQYF
TRBV2	TRBD1	NA	TRBJ2-2	TGTGCCAGTTTGGGCAAGGGGACAGGGAGCACCGGGGAGCTGTTTTTT	CASLGKGTGSTGELFF
TRBV11-2	NA	many	TRBJ1-5	TGTGCCAGCAGCTTCAATAGGGATCAGCCCCAGCATTTT	CASSFNRDQPQHF
TRBV27	NA	NA	TRBJ2-3	TGTGCCAGCACACATACAGATACGCAGTATTTT	CASTHTDTQYF
TRBV5-1	NA	NA	TRBJ1-2	TGCGCCAGCAGCTTATCGTCGGGGGCTAGAGGCTACACCTTC	CASSLSSGARGYTF
TRBV6-1	TRBD1	many	TRBJ1-4	TGTGCCAGCAGTGACTTCCCGACAGGGCGAAATGAAAAACTGTTTTTT	CASSDFPTGRNEKLFF
TRBV5-1	NA	once	TRBJ2-1	TGCGCCAGCAACGTGGGAATAGGCAATGAGCAGTTCTTC	CASNVGIGNEQFF
TRBV20-1	TRBD1	many	TRBJ1-2	TGCAGTGCTAGAGACCCACCCGACAGGGATTTGTTC	CSARDPPDRDLF
TRBV2	NA	few	TRBJ2-1	TGTGCCAGCAGGGGAGATTACAATGAGCAGTTCTTC	CASRGDYNEQFF
TRBV6-5	NA	NA	TRBJ1-6	TGTGCCAGCAGTTACTCAGGGGGGGACTCTACCCTCCACTTT	CASSYSGGDSTLHF
TRBV9	NA	many	TRBJ2-1	TGTGCCAGCAGCGTAGATCCGGGGAGCTCCTACAATGAGCAGTTCTTC	CASSVDPGSSYNEQFF
TRBV19	NA	many	TRBJ1-3	TGTGCCAGTAGTATAGACAGCGATGGAAACACCATATATTTT	CASSIDSDGNTIYF
TRBV19	NA	many	TRBJ1-2	TGTGCCAGTAGTATAGCGGTCTTGGGGATCGATGGCTACACCTTC	CASSIAVLGIDGYTF
TRBV13	TRBD2	NA	TRBJ2-3	TGTGCCAGCAGCTCCTTTCGGGGGGGAGAAAGTAGCACAGATACGCAGTATTTT	CASSSFRGGESSTDTQYF